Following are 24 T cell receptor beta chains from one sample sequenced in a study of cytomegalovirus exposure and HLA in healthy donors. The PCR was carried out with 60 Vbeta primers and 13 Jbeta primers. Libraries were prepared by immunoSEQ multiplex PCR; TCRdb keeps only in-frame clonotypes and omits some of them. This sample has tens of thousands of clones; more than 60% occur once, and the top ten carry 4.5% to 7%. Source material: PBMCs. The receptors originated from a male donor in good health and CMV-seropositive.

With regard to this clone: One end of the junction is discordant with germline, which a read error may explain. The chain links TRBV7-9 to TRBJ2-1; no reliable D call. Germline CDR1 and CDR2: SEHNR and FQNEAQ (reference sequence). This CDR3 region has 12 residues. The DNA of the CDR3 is TGTTCCAGCAGCCGGGTCAGCAATGAGCAGTTCTTC. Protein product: CSSSRVSNEQFF.

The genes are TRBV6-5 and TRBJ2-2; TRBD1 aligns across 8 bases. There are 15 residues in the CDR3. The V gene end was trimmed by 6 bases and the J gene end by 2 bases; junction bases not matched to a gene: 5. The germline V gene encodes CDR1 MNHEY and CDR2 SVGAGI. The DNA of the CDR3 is TGTGCCAGCAGCGCGGGACAGGACAACACCGGGGAGCTGTTTTTT. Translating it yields CASSAGQDNTGELFF.

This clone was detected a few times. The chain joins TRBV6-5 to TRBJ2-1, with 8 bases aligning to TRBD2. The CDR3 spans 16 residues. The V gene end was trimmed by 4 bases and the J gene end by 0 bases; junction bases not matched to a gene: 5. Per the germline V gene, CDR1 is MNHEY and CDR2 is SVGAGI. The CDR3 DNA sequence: TGTGCCAGCAGTTCCCATACTAGCGGCTCCTACAATGAGCAGTTCTTC. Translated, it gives CASSSHTSGSYNEQFF.

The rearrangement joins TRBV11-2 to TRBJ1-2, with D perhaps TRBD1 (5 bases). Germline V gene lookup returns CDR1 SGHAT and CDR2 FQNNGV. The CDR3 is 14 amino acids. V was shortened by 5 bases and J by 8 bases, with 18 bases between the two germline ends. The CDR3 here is CASSPYGRADGYTF. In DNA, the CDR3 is TGTGCCAGCAGCCCCTACGGCAGGGCGGACGGCTACACCTTC.

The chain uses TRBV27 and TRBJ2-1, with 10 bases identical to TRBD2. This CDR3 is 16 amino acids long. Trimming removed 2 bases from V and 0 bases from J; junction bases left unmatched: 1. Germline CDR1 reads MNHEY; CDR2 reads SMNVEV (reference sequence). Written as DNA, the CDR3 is TGTGCCAGCAGTTTAAGCGGGAGGGCCTCCTACAATGAGCAGTTCTTC. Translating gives CASSLSGRASYNEQFF.

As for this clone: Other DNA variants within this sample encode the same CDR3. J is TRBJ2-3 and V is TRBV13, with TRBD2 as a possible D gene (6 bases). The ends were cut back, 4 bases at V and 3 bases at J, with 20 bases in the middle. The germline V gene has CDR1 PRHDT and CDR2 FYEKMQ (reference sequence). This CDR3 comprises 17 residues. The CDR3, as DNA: TGTGCCAGCAGCTACCTCCTAGCGATGGATGGGACAGATACGCAGTATTTT. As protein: CASSYLLAMDGTDTQYF. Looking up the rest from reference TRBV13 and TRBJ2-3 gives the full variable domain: AAGVIQSPRHLIKEKRETATLKCYPIPRHDTVYWYQQGPGQDPQFLISFYEKMQSDKGSIPDRFSAQQFSDYHSELNMSSLELGDSALYFCASSYLLAMDGTDTQYFGPGTRLTVL.

The CDR3 bases are TGTGCCAGCAGTAACCTCCCGGGACAGGGGTTGGAGCAGTACTTC. Amino acids: CASSNLPGQGLEQYF. The chain uses TRBV6-5 and TRBJ2-7; 10 positions match TRBD1. V lost 5 bases and J lost 7; bases outside the gene matches: 11. CDR3 length equals 15 residues. CDR1 and CDR2 (germline): MNHEY, SVGAGI.

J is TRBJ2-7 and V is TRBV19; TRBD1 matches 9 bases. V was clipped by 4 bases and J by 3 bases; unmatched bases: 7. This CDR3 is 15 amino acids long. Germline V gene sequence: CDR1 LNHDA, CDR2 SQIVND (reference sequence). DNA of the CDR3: TGTGCCAGTAGTAAAGGGACAGGGAATTTCTACGAGCAGTACTTC. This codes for CASSKGTGNFYEQYF.

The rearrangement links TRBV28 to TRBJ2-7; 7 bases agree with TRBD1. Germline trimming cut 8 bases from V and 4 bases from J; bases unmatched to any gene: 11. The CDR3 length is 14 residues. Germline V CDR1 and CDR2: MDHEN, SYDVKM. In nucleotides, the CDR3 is TGTGCCAGCTTCCCCAGACAGGGAGATTACGAGCAGTACTTC. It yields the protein CASFPRQGDYEQYF.

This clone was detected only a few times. The CDR3 nucleotides are TGTGCCAGCAGCATAGACAGTTCTGGAAACACCATATATTTT. Encoded protein: CASSIDSSGNTIYF. The chain is built from TRBV7-9 and TRBJ1-3; possibly TRBD1 for D (5 bases). Trimming stripped 5 bases from V and 1 base from J, with 9 bases between. This CDR3 contains 14 residues. Germline V gene lookup returns CDR1 SEHNR and CDR2 FQNEAQ (reference sequence).

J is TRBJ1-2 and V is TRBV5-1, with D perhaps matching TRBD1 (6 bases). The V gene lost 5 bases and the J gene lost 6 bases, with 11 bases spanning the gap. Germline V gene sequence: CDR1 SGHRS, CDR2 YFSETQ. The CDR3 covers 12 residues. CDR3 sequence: CASSPGANGYTF. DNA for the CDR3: TGCGCCAGCAGTCCAGGGGCAAATGGCTACACCTTC.

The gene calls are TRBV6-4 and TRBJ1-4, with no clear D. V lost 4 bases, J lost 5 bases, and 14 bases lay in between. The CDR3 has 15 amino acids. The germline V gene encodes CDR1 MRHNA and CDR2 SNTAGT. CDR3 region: CASSGARRRNEKLFF. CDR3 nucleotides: TGTGCCAGCAGTGGGGCGAGGAGGAGGAATGAAAAACTGTTTTTT.

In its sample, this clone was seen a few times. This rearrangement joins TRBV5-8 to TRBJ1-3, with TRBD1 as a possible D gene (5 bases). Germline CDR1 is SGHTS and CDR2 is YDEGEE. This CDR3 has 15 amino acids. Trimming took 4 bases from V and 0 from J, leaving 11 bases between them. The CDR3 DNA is TGTGCCAGCAGCCGGGGACTTTTCTCTGGAAACACCATATATTTT. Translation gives CASSRGLFSGNTIYF.

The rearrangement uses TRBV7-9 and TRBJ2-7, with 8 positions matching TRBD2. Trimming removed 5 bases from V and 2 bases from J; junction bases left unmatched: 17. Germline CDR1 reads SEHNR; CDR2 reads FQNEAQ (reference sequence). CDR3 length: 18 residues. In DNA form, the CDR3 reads TGTGCCAGCAGCCCGGGACTAGTGCCGGCCAAGAGCCCCTACGAGCAGTACTTC. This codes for CASSPGLVPAKSPYEQYF.

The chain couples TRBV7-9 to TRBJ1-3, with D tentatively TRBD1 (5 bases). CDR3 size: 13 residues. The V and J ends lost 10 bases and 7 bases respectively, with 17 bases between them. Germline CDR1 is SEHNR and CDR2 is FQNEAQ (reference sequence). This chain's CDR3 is CATQQEGLNTIYF. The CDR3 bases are TGTGCCACTCAACAGGAGGGGTTGAACACCATATATTTT.

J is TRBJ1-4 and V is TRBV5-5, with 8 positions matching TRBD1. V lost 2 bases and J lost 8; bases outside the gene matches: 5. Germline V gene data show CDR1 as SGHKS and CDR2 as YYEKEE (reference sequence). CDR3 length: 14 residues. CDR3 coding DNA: TGTGCCAGCAGCTTCAACAGGGGGATCGAAAAACTGTTTTTT. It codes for CASSFNRGIEKLFF.

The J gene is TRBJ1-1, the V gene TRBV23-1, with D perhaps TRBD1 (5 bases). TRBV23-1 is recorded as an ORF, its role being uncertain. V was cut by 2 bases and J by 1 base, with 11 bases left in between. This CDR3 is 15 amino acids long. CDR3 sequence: CASSQVGGANTEAFF. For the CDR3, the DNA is TGCGCCAGCAGTCAAGTGGGAGGGGCGAACACTGAAGCTTTCTTT.

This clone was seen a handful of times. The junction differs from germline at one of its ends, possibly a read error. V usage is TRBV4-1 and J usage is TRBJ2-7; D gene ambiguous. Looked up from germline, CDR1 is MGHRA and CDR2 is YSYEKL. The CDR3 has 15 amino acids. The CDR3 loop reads CASSQETRPSHEQYF. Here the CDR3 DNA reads TGCGCCAGCAGCCAAGAGACACGACCCTCCCACGAGCAGTACTTC.

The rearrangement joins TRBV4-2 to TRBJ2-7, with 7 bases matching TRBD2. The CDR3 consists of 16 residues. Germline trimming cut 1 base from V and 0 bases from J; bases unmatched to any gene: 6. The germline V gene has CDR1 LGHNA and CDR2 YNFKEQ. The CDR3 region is CASSQVGASGSYEQYF. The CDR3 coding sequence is TGTGCCAGCAGCCAAGTCGGGGCTAGCGGCTCCTACGAGCAGTACTTC.

CDR3 sequence (DNA): TGTGCCACCAGCAGTTGGCGTCGGACCGCGGGAGTCTCCTACAATGAGCAGTTCTTC. This sequence encodes CATSSWRRTAGVSYNEQFF. The V call is TRBV15, the J call TRBJ2-1, with TRBD2 matching 7 bases. V lost 3 bases, J lost 0 bases, and 14 bases stayed unmatched. The CDR3 length is 19 residues. Germline CDR1 reads LNHNV; CDR2 reads YYDKDF (reference sequence).

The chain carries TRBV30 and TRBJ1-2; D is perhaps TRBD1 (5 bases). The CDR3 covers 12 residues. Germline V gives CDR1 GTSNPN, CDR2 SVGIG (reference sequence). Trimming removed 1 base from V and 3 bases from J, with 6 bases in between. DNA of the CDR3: TGTGCCTGGAGTGAGGGGTACTATGGCTACACCTTC. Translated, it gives CAWSEGYYGYTF.

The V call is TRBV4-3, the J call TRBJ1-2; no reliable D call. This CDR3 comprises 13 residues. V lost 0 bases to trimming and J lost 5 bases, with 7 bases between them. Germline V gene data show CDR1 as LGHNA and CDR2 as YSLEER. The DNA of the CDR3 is TGCGCCAGCAGCCAAGATAGGAGATATGGCTACACCTTC. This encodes CASSQDRRYGYTF.

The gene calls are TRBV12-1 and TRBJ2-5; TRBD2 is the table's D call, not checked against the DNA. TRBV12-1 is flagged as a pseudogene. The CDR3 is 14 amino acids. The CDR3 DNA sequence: TGTGCCAGCAGCTCTACTAGCGCTCAAGAGACCCAGTACTTC. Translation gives CASSSTSAQETQYF.

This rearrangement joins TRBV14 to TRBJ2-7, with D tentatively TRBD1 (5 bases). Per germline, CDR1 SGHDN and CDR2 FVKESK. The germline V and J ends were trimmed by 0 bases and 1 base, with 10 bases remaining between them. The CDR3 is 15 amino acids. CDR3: CASSQEWTRSYEQYF. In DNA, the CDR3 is TGTGCCAGCAGCCAAGAGTGGACACGTTCCTACGAGCAGTACTTC.